This T cell receptor (beta chain) originates from a study of blood T cell repertoires in COVID-19. As for the study in general: Both acute and convalescent COVID-19 samples were obtained from the United States, Italy and Spain.

In the authors' methods: Estimation of nucleated cell counts was performed using reference gene primer amplification. Some clones are missing from TCRdb's copy, which holds only in-frame ones; the method was immunoSEQ multiplex PCR. Clonal size and the V and J genes are those of that table, whereas D and trimming came from the DNA. The sample holds about 180,000 clones, about 88% seen once. V was cut by 2 bases and J by 6 bases, with 11 bases left in between. CDR1 and CDR2 from the germline V gene are LGHDT and YNNKEL (reference sequence). This CDR3 has 14 amino acids. The sample consisted of peripheral blood. This sequence originates from a woman aged 25 to 39 with active or convalescent COVID-19. V usage is TRBV3-1 (or the pseudogene TRBV3-2) and J usage is TRBJ2-1, with a weak D call TRBD2 (7 bases). The CDR3 loop reads CASSQRGGVNEQFF. The CDR3 nucleotides read TGTGCCAGCAGCCAAAGAGGGGGGGTCAATGAGCAGTTCTTC.